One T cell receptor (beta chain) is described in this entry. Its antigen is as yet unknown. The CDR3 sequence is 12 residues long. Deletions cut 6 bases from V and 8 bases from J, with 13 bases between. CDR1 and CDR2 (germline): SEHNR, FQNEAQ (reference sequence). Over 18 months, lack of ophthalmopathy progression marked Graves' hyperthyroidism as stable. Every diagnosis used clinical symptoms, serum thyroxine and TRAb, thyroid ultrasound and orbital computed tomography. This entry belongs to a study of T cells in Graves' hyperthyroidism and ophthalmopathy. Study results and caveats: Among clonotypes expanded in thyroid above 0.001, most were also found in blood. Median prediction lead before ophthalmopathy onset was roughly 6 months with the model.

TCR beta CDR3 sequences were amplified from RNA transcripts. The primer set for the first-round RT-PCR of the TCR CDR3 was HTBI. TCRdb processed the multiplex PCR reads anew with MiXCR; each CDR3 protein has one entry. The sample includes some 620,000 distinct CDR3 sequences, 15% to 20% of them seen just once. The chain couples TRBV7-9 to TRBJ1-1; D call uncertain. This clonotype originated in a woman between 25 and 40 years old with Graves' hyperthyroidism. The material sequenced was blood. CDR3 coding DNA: TGTGCCAGCAGTTTTTCCCGTGCCGAAGCTTTCTTT. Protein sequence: CASSFSRAEAFF.